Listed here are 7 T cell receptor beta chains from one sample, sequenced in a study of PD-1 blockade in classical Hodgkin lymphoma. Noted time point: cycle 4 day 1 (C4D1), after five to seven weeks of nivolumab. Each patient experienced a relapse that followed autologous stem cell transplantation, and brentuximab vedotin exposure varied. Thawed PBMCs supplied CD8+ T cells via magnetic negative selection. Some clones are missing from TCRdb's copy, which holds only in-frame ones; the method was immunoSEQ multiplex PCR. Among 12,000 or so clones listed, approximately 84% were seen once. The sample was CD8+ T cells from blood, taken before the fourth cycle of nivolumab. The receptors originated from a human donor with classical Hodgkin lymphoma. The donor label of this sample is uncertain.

The CDR3 reads CASSHLTGSLDEQYF. DNA of the CDR3: TGTGCCAGCAGCCACCTGACAGGCTCCCTAGACGAGCAGTACTTC. The V and J genes are TRBV7-9 and TRBJ2-7, with D perhaps matching TRBD1 (6 bases). Germline CDR1 SEHNR, CDR2 FQNEAQ (reference sequence). Trimming stripped 5 bases from V and 5 bases from J, with 19 bases between. This CDR3 comprises 15 residues.

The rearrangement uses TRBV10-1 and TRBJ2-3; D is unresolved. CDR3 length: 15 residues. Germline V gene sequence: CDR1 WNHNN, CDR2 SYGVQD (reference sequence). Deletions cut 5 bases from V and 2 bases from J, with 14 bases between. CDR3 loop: CASSPDPFPTDTQYF. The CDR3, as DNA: TGCGCCAGCAGTCCGGACCCTTTTCCCACAGATACGCAGTATTTT.

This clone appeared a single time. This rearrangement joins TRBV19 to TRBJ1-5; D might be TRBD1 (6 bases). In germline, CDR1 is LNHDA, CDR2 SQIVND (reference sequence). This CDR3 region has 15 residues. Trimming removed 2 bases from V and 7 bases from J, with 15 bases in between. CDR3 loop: CASSINGGAGQPQHF. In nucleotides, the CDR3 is TGTGCCAGTAGTATAAACGGGGGCGCGGGACAGCCCCAGCATTTT.

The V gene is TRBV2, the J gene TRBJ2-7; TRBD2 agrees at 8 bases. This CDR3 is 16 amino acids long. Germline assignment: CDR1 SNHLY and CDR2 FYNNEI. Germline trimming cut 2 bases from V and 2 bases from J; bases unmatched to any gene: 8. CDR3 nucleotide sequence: TGTGCCAGCAGTGAAACTCTCGGGGGGGTCCCCTACGAGCAGTACTTC. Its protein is CASSETLGGVPYEQYF.

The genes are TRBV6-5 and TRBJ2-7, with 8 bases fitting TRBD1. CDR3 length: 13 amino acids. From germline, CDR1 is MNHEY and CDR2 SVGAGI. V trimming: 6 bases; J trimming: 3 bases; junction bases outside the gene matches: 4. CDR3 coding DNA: TGTGCCAGCAGGACAGGGGAAGGCTACGAGCAGTACTTC. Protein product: CASRTGEGYEQYF.

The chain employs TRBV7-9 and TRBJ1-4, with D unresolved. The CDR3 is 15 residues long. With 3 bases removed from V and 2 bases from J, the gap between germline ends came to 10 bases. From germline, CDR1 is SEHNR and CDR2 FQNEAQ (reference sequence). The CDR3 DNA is TGTGCCAGCAGCTTTGGTATCAGTACTAATGAAAAACTGTTTTTT. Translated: CASSFGISTNEKLFF.

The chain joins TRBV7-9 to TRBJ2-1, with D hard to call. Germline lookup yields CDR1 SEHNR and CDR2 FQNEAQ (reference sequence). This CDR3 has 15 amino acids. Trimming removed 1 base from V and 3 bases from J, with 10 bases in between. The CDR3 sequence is CASSLEFDNYNEQFF. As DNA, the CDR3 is TGTGCCAGCAGCTTAGAGTTCGATAACTACAATGAGCAGTTCTTC.